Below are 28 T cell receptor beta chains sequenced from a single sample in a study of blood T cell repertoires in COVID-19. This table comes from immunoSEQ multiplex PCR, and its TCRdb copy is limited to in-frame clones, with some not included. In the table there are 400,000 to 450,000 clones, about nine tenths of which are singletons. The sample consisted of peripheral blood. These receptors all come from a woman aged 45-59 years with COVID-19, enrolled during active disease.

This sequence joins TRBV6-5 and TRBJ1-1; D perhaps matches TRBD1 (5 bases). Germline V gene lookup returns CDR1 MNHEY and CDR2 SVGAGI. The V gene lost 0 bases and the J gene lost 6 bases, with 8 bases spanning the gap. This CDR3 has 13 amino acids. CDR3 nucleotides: TGTGCCAGCAGTTACTCCAGGGATGCTGAAGCTTTCTTT. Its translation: CASSYSRDAEAFF.

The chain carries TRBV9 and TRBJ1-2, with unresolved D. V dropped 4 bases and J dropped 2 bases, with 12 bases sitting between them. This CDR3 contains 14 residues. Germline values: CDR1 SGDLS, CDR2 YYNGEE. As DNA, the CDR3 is TGTGCCAGCAGCCCGGGAAGGCAGAACTATGGCTACACCTTC. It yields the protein CASSPGRQNYGYTF.

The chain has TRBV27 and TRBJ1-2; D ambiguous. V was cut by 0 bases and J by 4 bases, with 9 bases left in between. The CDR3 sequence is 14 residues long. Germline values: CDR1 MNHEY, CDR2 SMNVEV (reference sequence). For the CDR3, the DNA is TGTGCCAGCAGTTTATCGAACAGCATCTATGGCTACACCTTC. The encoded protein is CASSLSNSIYGYTF.

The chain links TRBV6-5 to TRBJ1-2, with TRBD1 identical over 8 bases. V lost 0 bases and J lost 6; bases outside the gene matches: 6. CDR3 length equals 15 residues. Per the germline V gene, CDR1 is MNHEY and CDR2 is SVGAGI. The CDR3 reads CASSYSRGRVHGYTF. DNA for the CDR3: TGTGCCAGCAGTTACTCCAGGGGGCGAGTACATGGCTACACCTTC.

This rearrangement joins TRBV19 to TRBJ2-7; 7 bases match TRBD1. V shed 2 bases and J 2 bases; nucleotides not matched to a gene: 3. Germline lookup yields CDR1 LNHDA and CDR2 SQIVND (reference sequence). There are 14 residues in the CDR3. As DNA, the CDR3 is TGTGCCAGTAGTATAAAAGGGGGCACCTACGAGCAGTACTTC. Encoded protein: CASSIKGGTYEQYF.

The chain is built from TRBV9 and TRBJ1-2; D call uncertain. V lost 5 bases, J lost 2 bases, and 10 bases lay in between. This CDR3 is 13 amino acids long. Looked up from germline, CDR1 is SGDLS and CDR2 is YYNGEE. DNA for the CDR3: TGTGCCAGCAGGGCACCCCACAACTATGGCTACACCTTC. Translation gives CASRAPHNYGYTF.

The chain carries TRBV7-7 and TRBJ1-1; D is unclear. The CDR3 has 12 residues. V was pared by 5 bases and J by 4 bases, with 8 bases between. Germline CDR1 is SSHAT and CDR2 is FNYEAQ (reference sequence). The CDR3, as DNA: TGTGCCAGCAGCCCCTTAATCACTGAAGCTTTCTTT. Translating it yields CASSPLITEAFF.

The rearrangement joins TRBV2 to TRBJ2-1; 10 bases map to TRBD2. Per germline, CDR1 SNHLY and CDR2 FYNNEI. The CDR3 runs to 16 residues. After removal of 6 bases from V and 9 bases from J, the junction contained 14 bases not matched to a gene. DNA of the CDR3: TGTGCCAGCAGGGCGGGACTAGCGATGGAACTGGGTGAGCAGTTCTTC. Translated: CASRAGLAMELGEQFF.

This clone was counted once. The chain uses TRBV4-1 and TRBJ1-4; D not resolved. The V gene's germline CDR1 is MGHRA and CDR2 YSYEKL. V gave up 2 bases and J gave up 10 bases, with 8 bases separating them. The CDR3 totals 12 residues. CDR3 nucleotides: TGCGCCAGCAGCCAACCCTCAGGAAAACTGTTTTTT. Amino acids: CASSQPSGKLFF.

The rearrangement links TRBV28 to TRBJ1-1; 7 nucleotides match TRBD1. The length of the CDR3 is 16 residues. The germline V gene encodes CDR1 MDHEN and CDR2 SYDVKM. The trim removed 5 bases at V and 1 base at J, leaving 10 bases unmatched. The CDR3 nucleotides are TGTGCCAGCAGTCTAGGGGGCTCAGGGGCGAACACTGAAGCTTTCTTT. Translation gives CASSLGGSGANTEAFF. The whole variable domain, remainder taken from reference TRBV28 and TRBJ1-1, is DVKVTQSSRYLVKRTGEKVFLECVQDMDHENMFWYRQDPGLGLRLIYFSYDVKMKEKGDIPEGYSVSREKKERFSLILESASTNQTSMYLCASSLGGSGANTEAFFGQGTRLTVV.

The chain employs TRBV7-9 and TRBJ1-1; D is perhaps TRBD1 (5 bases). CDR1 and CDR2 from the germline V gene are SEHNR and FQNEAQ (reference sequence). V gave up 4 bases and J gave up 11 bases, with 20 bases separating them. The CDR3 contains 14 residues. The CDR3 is CASSSDSPYSRAFF. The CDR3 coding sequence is TGTGCCAGCAGCTCCGACAGTCCCTATAGTAGGGCTTTCTTT.

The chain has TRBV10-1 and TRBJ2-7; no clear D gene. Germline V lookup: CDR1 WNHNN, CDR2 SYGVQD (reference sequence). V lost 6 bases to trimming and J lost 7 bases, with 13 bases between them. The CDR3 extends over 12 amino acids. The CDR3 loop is CASSGSSGEQYF. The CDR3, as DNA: TGCGCCAGCAGCGGTTCCTCAGGAGAGCAGTACTTC.

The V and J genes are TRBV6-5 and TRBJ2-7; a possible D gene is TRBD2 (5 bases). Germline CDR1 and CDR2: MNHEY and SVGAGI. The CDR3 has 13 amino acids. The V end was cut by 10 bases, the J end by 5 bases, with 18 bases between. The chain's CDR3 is CATLGLYSDEQYF. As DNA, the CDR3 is TGTGCCACTTTAGGACTCTATTCAGACGAGCAGTACTTC.

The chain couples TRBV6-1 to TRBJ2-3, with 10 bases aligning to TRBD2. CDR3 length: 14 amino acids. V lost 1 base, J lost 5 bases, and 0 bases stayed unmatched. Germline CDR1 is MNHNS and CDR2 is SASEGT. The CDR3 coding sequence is TGTGCCAGCAGTGAAGGGACTAGCGGAGATACGCAGTATTTT. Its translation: CASSEGTSGDTQYF.

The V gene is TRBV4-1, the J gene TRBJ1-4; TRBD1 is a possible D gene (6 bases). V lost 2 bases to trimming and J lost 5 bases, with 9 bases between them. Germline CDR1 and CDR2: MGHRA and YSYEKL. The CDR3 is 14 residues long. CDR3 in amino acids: CASSQIGTNEKLFF. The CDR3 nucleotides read TGCGCCAGCAGCCAAATAGGGACAAATGAAAAACTGTTTTTT.

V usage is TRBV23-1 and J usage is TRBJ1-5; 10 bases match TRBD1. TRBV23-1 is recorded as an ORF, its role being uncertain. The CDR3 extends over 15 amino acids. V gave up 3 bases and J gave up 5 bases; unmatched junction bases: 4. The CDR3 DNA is TGCGCCAGCAGTCACCGAGACAGGGGGCATCAGCCCCAGCATTTT. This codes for CASSHRDRGHQPQHF.

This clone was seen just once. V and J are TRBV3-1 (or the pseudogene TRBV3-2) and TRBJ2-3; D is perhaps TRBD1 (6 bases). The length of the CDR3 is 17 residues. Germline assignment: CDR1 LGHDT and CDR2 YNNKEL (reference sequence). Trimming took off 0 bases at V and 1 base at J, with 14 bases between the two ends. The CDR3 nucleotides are TGTGCCAGCAGCCAAGAGACCGGGCCAGGGGGCACAGATACGCAGTATTTT. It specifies CASSQETGPGGTDTQYF.

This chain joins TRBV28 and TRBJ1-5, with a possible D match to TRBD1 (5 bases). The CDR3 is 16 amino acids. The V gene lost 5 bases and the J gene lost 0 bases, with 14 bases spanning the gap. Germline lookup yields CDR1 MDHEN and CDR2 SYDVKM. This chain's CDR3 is CASSGGGPYSNQPQHF. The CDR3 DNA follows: TGTGCCAGCAGTGGGGGAGGGCCCTATAGCAATCAGCCCCAGCATTTT.

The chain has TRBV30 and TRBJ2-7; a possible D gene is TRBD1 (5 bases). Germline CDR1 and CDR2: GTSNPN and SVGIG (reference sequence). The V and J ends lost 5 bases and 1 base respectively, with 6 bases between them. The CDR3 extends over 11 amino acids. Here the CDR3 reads CAWGHSYEQYF. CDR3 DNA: TGTGCCTGGGGACATTCCTACGAGCAGTACTTC.

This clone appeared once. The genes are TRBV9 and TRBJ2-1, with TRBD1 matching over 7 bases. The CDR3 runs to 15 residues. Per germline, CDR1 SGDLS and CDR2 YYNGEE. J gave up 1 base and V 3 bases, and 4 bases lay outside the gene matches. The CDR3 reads CASSGKGASYNEQFF. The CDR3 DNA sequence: TGTGCCAGCAGCGGAAAGGGGGCATCCTACAATGAGCAGTTCTTC.

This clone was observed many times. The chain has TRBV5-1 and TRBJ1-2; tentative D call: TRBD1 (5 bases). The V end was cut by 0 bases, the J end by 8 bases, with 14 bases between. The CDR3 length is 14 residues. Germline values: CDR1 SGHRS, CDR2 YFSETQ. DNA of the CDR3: TGCGCCAGCAGCTTGGCCGGAAGGGGTCCCGGCTACACCTTC. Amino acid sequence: CASSLAGRGPGYTF.

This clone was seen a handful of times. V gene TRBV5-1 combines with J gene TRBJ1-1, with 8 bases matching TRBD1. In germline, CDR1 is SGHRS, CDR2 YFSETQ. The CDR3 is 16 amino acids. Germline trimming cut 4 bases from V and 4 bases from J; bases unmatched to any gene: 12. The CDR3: CASSQTGGFGSTEAFF. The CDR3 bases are TGCGCCAGCAGCCAAACAGGGGGTTTCGGCAGCACTGAAGCTTTCTTT. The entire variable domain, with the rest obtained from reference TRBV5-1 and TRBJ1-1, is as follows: KAGVTQTPRYLIKTRGQQVTLSCSPISGHRSVSWYQQTPGQGLQFLFEYFSETQRNKGNFPGRFSGRQFSNSRSEMNVSTLELGDSALYLCASSQTGGFGSTEAFFGQGTRLTVV.

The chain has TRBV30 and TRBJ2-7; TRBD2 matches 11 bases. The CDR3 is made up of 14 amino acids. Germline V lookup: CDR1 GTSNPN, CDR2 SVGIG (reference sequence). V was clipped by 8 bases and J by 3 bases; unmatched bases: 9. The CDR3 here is CAGSGTSGYYEQYF. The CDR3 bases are TGTGCCGGATCCGGGACTAGCGGTTACTACGAGCAGTACTTC. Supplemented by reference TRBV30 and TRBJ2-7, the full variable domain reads SQTIHQWPATLVQPVGSPLSLECTVEGTSNPNLYWYRQAAGRGLQLLFYSVGIGQISSEVPQNLSASRPQDRQFILSSKKLLLSDSGFYLCAGSGTSGYYEQYFGPGTRLTVT.

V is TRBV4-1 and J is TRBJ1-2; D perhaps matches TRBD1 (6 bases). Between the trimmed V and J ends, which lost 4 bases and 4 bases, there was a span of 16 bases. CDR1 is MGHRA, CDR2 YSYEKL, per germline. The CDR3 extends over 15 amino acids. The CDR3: CASSLRGGQLYGYTF. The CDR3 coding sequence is TGCGCCAGCAGCCTCCGAGGGGGACAACTCTATGGCTACACCTTC.

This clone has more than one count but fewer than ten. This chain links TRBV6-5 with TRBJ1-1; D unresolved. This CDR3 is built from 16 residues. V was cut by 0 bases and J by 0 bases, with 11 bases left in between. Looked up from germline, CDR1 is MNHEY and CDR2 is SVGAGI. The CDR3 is CASSYSMAGLNTEAFF. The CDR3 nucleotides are TGTGCCAGCAGTTACTCAATGGCGGGCTTGAACACTGAAGCTTTCTTT.

CDR3 sequence reads: CASSEVSSYEQYF. The CDR3 nucleotides are TGTGCCAGCAGTGAAGTATCGTCCTACGAGCAGTACTTC. The chain combines TRBV6-1 with TRBJ2-7; D is ambiguous. Per germline, CDR1 MNHNS and CDR2 SASEGT. Trimming left V 1 base short and J 1 base short, with 5 bases between. This CDR3 region has 13 residues.

CDR3 sequence: CASSIGTDYEQYF. CDR3 coding DNA: TGTGCCAGTAGTATCGGGACAGACTACGAGCAGTACTTC. The rearrangement links TRBV19 to TRBJ2-7; TRBD1 matches 7 bases. Germline-derived CDR1 and CDR2 are LNHDA and SQIVND (reference sequence). The junction had 2 bases not matched to a gene; V was cut back by 3 bases and J by 3 bases. This CDR3 has 13 amino acids.

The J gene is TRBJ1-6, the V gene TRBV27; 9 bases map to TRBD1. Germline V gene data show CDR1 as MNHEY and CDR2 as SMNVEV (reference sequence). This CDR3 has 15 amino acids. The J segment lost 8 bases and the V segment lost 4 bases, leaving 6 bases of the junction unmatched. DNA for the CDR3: TGTGCCAGCAGTTCTCGGACAGGGGAGGATTCACCCCTCCACTTT. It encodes CASSSRTGEDSPLHF.